The sequence of this T cell receptor beta chain was determined in a study of T cells in localized non-small cell lung cancer. Study-level results: Sequencing, confined to only one tumor region, leaves heterogeneity possible.

Concerning this clone itself: Antigen specificity is unknown.

Clones were sequenced by immunoSEQ multiplex PCR, and TCRdb holds only the in-frame ones, with some missing. This table has 65,000 or so clones, 81% appearing once. The sequences come from PBMCs, collected before any cancer treatment. The TCR comes from a man aged 40-75 years with stage II lung adenocarcinoma.

CDR3 in DNA: TGCGCCAGCAGGGCCCGGGTAGCGGCCCTGAACAATGAGCAGTTCTTC. Protein sequence: CASRARVAALNNEQFF. The rearrangement uses TRBV5-1 and TRBJ2-1; the D gene is possibly TRBD2 (6 bases). The ends were cut back, 5 bases at V and 5 bases at J, with 20 bases in the middle. This CDR3 is 16 amino acids long. Germline V lookup: CDR1 SGHRS, CDR2 YFSETQ. The full variable domain, with the rest looked up from reference TRBV5-1 and TRBJ2-1, is KAGVTQTPRYLIKTRGQQVTLSCSPISGHRSVSWYQQTPGQGLQFLFEYFSETQRNKGNFPGRFSGRQFSNSRSEMNVSTLELGDSALYLCASRARVAALNNEQFFGPGTRLTVL.